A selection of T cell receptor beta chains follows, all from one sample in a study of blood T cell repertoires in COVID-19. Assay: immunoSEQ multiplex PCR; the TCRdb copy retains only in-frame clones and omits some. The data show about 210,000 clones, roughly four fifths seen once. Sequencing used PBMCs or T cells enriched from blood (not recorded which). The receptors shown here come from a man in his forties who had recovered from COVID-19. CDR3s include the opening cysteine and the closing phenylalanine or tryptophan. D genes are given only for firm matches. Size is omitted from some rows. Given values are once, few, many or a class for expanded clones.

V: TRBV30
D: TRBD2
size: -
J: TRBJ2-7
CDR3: CAWSWLAGGNEQYF
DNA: TGTGCCTGGAGTTGGCTAGCGGGGGGGAACGAGCAGTACTTC

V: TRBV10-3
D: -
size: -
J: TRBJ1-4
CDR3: CAISESTLAGRNEKLFF
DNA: TGTGCCATCAGTGAGTCGACGTTGGCAGGGCGTAATGAAAAACTGTTTTTT

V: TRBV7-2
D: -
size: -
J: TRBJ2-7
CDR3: CAGGTESYEQYF
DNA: TGTGCCGGCGGGACAGAGAGCTACGAGCAGTACTTC

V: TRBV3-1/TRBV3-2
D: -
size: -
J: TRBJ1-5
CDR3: CASSQNLVGMGGPQHF
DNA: TGTGCCAGCAGCCAAAACCTCGTGGGGATGGGAGGGCCCCAGCATTTT

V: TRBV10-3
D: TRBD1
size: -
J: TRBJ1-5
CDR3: CAISATGAGQPQHF
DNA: TGTGCCATCAGCGCGACAGGGGCAGGTCAGCCCCAGCATTTT

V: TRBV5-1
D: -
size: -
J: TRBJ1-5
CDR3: CASSLQPGMAQPQHF
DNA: TGCGCCAGCAGCTTGCAGCCAGGAATGGCTCAGCCCCAGCATTTT

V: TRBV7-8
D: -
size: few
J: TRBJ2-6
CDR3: CASRSGTGANVLTF
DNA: TGTGCCAGCAGAAGCGGAACTGGGGCCAACGTCCTGACTTTC

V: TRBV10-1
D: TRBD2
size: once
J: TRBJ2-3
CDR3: CASSEGLAGATDTQYF
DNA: TGCGCCAGCAGTGAGGGACTAGCGGGGGCCACAGATACGCAGTATTTT

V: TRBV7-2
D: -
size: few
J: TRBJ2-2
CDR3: CASSLRQRGGELFF
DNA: TGTGCCAGCAGCTTGAGACAACGGGGCGGGGAGCTGTTTTTT

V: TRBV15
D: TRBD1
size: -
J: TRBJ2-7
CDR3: CATSRDLGQSYEQYF
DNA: TGTGCCACCAGCAGAGATCTGGGACAGAGCTACGAGCAGTACTTC

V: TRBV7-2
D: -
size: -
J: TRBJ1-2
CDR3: CASSFTPLSGYTF
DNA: TGTGCCAGCAGCTTCACACCTCTTTCAGGCTACACCTTC

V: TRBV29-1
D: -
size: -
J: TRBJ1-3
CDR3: CSVEKGSGNTIYF
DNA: TGCAGCGTTGAAAAAGGGAGTGGAAACACCATATATTTT

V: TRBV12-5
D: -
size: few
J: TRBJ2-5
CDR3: CASGSGNGETQYF
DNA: TGTGCTAGTGGTTCGGGAAATGGAGAGACCCAGTACTTC

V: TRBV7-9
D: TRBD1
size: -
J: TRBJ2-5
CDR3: CASGTFSDRGQETQYF
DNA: TGTGCCAGCGGAACTTTCTCTGACAGGGGACAAGAGACCCAGTACTTC

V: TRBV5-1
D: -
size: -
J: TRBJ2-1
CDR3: CASSSGGLSSYNEQFF
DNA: TGCGCCAGCAGCTCGGGTGGACTGAGCTCCTACAATGAGCAGTTCTTC

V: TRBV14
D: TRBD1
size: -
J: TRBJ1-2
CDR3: CASSSRLQGADLSNYGYTF
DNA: TGTGCCAGCAGCTCAAGGTTACAGGGGGCCGATTTATCTAACTATGGCTACACCTTC

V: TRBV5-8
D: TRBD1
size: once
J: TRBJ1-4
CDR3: CASSPRAGQGGEKLFF
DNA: TGTGCCAGCAGCCCTCGAGCGGGACAGGGGGGGGAAAAACTGTTTTTT

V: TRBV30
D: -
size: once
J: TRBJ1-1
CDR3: CAWSVQYATEAFF
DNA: TGTGCCTGGAGTGTACAATATGCCACTGAAGCTTTCTTT

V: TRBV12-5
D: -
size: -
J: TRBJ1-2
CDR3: CASGLYRGNYGYTF
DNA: TGTGCTAGTGGTTTGTATCGGGGAAACTATGGCTACACCTTC

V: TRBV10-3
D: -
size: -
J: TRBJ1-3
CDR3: CAIRTGNSGNTIYF
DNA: TGTGCCATCAGAACAGGGAATTCTGGAAACACCATATATTTT

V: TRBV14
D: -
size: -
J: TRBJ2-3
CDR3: CASSQDRHSTDTQYF
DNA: TGTGCCAGCAGCCAAGACCGACACAGCACAGATACGCAGTATTTT

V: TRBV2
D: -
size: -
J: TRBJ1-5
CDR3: CASSDGYSNQPQHF
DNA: TGTGCCAGCAGTGACGGTTATAGCAATCAGCCCCAGCATTTT

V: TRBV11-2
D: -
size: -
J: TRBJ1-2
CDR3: CASSLDGGYHGYTF
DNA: TGTGCCAGCAGCTTAGATGGAGGGTATCACGGCTACACCTTC

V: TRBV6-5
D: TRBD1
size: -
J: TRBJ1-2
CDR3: CASSYSGQTGKGVDTF
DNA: TGTGCCAGCAGTTACTCGGGACAGACTGGCAAAGGGGTGGACACCTTC

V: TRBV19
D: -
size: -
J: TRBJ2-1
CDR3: CASSMVGPSAGSYNEQFF
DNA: TGTGCCAGTAGTATGGTCGGCCCTTCTGCGGGCTCCTACAATGAGCAGTTCTTC

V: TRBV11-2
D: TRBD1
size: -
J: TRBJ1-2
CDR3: CASSTPRGQHYGYTF
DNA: TGTGCCAGCAGCACCCCTCGGGGACAGCACTATGGCTACACCTTC

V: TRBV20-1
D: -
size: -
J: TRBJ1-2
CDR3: CSASVIQGVYGYTF
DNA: TGCAGTGCTAGTGTAATACAGGGAGTCTATGGCTACACCTTC

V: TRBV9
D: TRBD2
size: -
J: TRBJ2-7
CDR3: CASSAGTSGYEQYF
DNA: TGTGCCAGCAGCGCCGGGACTAGCGGCTACGAGCAGTACTTC

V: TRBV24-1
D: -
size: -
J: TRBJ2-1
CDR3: CATGRGGSSYNEQFF
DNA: TGTGCCACCGGGAGGGGGGGTAGTTCATACAATGAGCAGTTCTTC

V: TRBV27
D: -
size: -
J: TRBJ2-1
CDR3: CASSSRRGEQFF
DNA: TGTGCCAGCAGTTCCCGTAGAGGTGAGCAGTTCTTC

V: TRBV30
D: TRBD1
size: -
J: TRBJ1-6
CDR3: CAWSAPRDRGYNSPLHF
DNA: TGTGCCTGGAGTGCCCCCCGGGACAGGGGTTATAATTCACCCCTCCACTTT

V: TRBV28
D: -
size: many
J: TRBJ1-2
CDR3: CASSFSGSGYTF
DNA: TGTGCCAGCAGTTTCTCGGGAAGTGGCTACACCTTC

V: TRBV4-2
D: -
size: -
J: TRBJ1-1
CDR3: CASSPTTGKNTEAFF
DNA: TGTGCCAGCAGCCCGACGACAGGTAAGAACACTGAAGCTTTCTTT

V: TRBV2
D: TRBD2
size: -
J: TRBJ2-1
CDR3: CASSGREGINNEQFF
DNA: TGTGCCAGCAGTGGTCGGGAGGGGATAAACAATGAGCAGTTCTTC

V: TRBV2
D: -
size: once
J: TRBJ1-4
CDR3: CASSGLGGGSGEKLFF
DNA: TGTGCCAGCAGTGGACTCGGTGGAGGGTCAGGGGAAAAACTGTTTTTT

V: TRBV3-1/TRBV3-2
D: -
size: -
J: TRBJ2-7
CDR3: CASSQGVGGYEQYF
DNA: TGTGCCAGCAGCCAAGGGGTAGGAGGCTACGAGCAGTACTTC

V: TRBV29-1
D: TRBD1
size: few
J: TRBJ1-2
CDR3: CSVRQGASYGYTF
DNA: TGCAGCGTCCGACAGGGGGCTAGCTATGGCTACACCTTC

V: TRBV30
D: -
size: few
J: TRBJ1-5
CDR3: CAWSVQGNNQPQHF
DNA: TGTGCCTGGAGTGTCCAGGGGAACAATCAGCCCCAGCATTTT

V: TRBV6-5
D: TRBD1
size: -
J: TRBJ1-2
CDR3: CASSFRTGQRGYTF
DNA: TGTGCCAGCAGTTTTAGGACAGGGCAGAGGGGCTACACCTTC

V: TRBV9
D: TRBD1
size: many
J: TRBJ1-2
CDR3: CASSVEAGGSNDYGYTF
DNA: TGTGCCAGCAGCGTAGAGGCAGGGGGTTCGAATGACTATGGCTACACCTTC

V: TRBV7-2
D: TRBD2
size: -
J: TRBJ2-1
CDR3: CASSSTPGTSGRKEQFF
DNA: TGTGCCAGCAGTTCAACCCCCGGGACTAGCGGGAGAAAGGAGCAGTTCTTC

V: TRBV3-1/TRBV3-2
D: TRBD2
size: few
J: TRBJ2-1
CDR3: CASSQVAAGANNEQFF
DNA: TGTGCCAGCAGCCAGGTCGCGGCGGGAGCGAACAATGAGCAGTTCTTC

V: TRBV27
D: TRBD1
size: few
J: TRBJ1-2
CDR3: CATRDRGHTNYGYTF
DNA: TGTGCCACCCGGGACAGGGGACATACTAACTATGGCTACACCTTC

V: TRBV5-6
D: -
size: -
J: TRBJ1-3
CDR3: CASSLAGGSGNTIYF
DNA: TGTGCCAGCAGCTTGGCGGGGGGTTCTGGAAACACCATATATTTT

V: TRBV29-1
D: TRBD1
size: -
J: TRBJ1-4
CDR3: CSVENRGATNEKLFF
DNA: TGCAGCGTTGAGAACAGGGGGGCAACTAATGAAAAACTGTTTTTT